This T cell receptor (beta chain) was recovered during a study of a mutant IDH1 vaccine in newly diagnosed glioma. Regarding time point: week 35, safety follow-up. The study gave 300 ug of mutant IDH1 20-mer peptide per vaccine dose, with topical imiquimod. Measured with immunoSEQ multiplex PCR; TCRdb has only the in-frame clones, and not every one. The table has 35,000 to 45,000 clones, roughly 83% seen once. The CDR3 runs to 15 residues. Trimming removed 0 bases from V and 1 base from J, with 8 bases in between. Per the germline V gene, CDR1 is MRHNA and CDR2 is SNTAGT. Concerning this clone itself: Its specificity is not known.

The rearrangement links TRBV6-4 to TRBJ2-3; the D call may be TRBD1 or TRBD2 (6 bases each). The origin of this receptor is a woman between 50 and 59 years old with glioma. The input for sequencing was PBMCs, taken from a glioma patient whose treatment included an IDH1 peptide vaccine. The CDR3 nucleotides read TGTGCCAGCAGTGACTCGAGGGGGGGCACAGATACGCAGTATTTT. Translating gives CASSDSRGGTDTQYF.